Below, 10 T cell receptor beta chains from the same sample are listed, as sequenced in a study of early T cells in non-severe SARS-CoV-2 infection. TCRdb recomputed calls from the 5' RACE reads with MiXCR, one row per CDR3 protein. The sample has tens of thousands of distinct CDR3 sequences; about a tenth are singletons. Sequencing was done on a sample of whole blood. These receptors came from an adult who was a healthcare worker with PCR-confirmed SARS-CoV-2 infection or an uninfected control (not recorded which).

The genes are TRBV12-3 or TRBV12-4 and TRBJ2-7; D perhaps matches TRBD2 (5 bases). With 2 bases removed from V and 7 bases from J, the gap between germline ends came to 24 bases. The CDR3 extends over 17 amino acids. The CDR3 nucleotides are TGTGCCAGCAGTTTAACCGTTCCCCCGGGGAAGAGAGGTGAGCAGTACTTC. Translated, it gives CASSLTVPPGKRGEQYF.

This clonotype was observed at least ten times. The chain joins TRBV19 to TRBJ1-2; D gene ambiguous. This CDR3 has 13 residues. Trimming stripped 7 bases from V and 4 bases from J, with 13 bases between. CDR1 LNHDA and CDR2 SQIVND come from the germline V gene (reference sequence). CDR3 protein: CASNPRAGYGYTF. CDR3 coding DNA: TGTGCCAGTAACCCAAGGGCTGGCTATGGCTACACCTTC.

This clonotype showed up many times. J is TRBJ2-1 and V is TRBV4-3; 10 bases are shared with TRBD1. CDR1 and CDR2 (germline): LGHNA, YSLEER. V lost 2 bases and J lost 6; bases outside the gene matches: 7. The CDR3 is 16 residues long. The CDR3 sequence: CASSQNPGTGVNEQFF. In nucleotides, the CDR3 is TGCGCCAGCAGCCAAAATCCTGGGACAGGGGTCAATGAGCAGTTCTTC.

The CDR3 coding sequence is TGTGCCAGCAGTTCACCGGGCCCCCTTCAAGAGACCCAGTACTTC. Amino acid sequence: CASSSPGPLQETQYF. The chain joins TRBV6-5 to TRBJ2-5; unclear D gene. V dropped 4 bases and J dropped 2 bases, with 14 bases sitting between them. Germline lookup yields CDR1 MNHEY and CDR2 SVGAGI. The CDR3 has 15 amino acids.

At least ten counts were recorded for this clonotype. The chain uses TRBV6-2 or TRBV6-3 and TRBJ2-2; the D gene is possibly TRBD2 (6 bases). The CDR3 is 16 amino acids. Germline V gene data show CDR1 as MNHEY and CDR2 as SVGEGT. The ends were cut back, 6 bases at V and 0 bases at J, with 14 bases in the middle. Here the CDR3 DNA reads TGTGCCAGCAGCTATCGGGAGCGTTCGAACACCGGGGAGCTGTTTTTT. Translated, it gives CASSYRERSNTGELFF.

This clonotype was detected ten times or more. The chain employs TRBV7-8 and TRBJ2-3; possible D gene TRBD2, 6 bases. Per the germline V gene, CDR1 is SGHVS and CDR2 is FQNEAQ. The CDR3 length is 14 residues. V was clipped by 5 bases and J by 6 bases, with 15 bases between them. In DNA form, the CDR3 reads TGTGCCAGCAGCCCAAAGGCGGGGTTGGATACGCAGTATTTT. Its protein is CASSPKAGLDTQYF.

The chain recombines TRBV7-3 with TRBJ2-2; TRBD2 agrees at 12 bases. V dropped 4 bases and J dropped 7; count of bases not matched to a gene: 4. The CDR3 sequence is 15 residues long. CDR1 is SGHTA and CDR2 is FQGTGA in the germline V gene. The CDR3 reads CASSWTSGEVGELFF. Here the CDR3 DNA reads TGTGCCAGCAGCTGGACTAGCGGGGAGGTCGGGGAGCTGTTTTTT.

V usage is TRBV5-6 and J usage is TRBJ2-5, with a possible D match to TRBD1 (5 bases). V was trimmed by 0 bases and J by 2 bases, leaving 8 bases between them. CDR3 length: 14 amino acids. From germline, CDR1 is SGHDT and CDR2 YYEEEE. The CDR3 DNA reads TGTGCCAGCAGCTTGGTAGACAGTCAAGAGACCCAGTACTTC. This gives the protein CASSLVDSQETQYF.

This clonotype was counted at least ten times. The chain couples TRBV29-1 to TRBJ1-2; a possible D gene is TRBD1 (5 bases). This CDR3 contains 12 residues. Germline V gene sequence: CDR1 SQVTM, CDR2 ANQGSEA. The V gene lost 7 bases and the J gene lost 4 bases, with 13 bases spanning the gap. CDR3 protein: CSARDRLYGYTF. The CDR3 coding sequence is TGCAGCGCCAGAGACAGACTCTATGGCTACACCTTC.

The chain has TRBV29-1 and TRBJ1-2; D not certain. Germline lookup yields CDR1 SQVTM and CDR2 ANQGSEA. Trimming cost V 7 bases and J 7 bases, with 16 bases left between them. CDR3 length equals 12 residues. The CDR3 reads CSDELATCGYTF. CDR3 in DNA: TGCAGCGACGAACTGGCAACGTGTGGCTACACCTTC.